This TCR beta chain was identified in a study of T cell changes during pregnancy in multiple sclerosis (dated by TCRdb to between 2019 and 2020). In terms of the full investigation: Changes in the T cell repertoire over the course of pregnancy were examined in this study in women with multiple sclerosis.

Regarding this clone: It has no known antigen specificity. Base qualities were left out, and no much larger clone turns up one base away.

The CDR3 sequence holds 14 residues, the cysteine and phenylalanine included. Only the CDR3 portion is preserved as DNA: 42 bases, with reading frame beginning at the first base. CDR1 MDHEN and CDR2 SYDVKM were looked up in the germline V gene. Trimming removed 4 bases from V and 5 bases from J, leaving 14 bases between the germline ends. Receptor amplification or capture employed the immunoSEQ multiplex PCR assay. The immuneACCESS repertoire file appears here via TCRdb, limited to in-frame rearrangements. These files lack a portion of the clones; in checked studies, under half of the deficit traces to unresolved V genes, and the cause of the others is not known. The sample has about 71,000 clones on record, more than 90% of them singletons. The ten biggest clones cover about 1% of the sample.

This chain joins TRBV28 to TRBJ2-5; the D gene is perhaps TRBD2, on 5 matching bases. The material sequenced was peripheral blood, taken in the third trimester of pregnancy. This TCR was sampled from a female donor with multiple sclerosis, enrolled in a pregnancy study. This receptor carries the CDR3 CASSSIGTGETQYF. The nucleotide sequence reads TGTGCCAGCAGTTCTATCGGTACGGGGGAGACCCAGTACTTC.